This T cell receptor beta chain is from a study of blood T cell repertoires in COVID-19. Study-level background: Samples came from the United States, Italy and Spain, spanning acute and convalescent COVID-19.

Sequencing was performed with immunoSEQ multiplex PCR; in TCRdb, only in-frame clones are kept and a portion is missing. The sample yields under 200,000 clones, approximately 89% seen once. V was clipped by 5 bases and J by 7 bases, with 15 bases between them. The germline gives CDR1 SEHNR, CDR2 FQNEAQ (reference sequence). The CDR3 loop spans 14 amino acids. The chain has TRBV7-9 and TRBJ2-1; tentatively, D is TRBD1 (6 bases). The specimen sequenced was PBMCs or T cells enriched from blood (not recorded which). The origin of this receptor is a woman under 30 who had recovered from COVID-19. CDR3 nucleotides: TGTGCCAGCAGCGTACAGGGAATGTGGAATGAGCAGTTCTTC. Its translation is CASSVQGMWNEQFF.